This T cell receptor beta chain came from a study of blood T cell repertoires in COVID-19 (dated by TCRdb to about 2020). With respect to the entire study: Samples covering the acute and convalescent phases of COVID-19 were provided by collaborators in the United States, Italy and Spain. The material from the prospective study consisted of cDNA or gDNA derived from T cells, B-cell-depleted T cells, or PBMCs. Deeply sampled blood TCRbeta repertoires from subjects exposed to, actively infected with, or recovered from COVID-19 were included in the dataset. The repertoires were released in a freely available public database intended as a resource for research on the immune response to SARS-CoV-2. Samples were obtained from the ongoing ImmuneRACE study (first 160 participants) and from over 1,000 subjects provided by 6 global collaborators. Nearly every sample came with metadata listing a de-identified subject ID, COVID-19 status, age in years and sex. Where available, HLA class I and class II types were obtained from metadata supplied by the sample provider rather than from assay-based typing. The paper's findings and limits, for the study overall: The quantity of clinical and demographic metadata differed by source and by participant and was supplied without curation.

About this clone: Its antigen is not yet known. No base qualities exist here, and no much larger clone lies one base off it.

From the cysteine through the phenylalanine, the CDR3 covers 15 amino acids. Here the CDR3 DNA is all that survives: 45 bases in frame from base 1. For CDR1 and CDR2, the germline V gene (reference sequence) lists LNHDA and SQIVND. V drops 9 bases and J drops 12 bases, leaving 27 bases in between. TCRbeta CDR3 regions were amplified from genomic DNA by means of the immunoSEQ Assay, a bias-controlled multiplex PCR. On the authors' methods: Within the assay, amplification of reference gene primers was used to estimate how many nucleated cells each sample contained. To quantify the absolute abundance of each unique TCRbeta CDR3 rearrangement, sequence reads were collapsed and filtered. For each sample, productive Simpson clonality was calculated by taking the square root of Simpson's diversity index across productive rearrangements. Entries here come from immuneACCESS through TCRdb and include only in-frame sequences with V and J called. Some clones fail to appear in such tables; in the studies checked, an unresolved V gene covers under half of the shortfall, and the cause of the remainder is unknown. V, J and clone size derive from that table, while D and trimming were established from the DNA sequence. This sample is represented by hundreds of thousands of clones; 86% of them were singletons. Almost 1.5% of the sample lies in the top ten.

Collaborating institutions collected whole blood in K2EDTA tubes following their own protocols. For TCRbeta analysis, collaborator samples were shipped as frozen whole blood, as isolated PBMCs, or as DNA extracted from either sample type. The TCR was taken from a woman under 40 with active or convalescent COVID-19. The V and J genes are TRBV19 and TRBJ2-1; the D gene is perhaps TRBD2, from 6 matching bases. Sequenced: peripheral blood. CDR3 sequence: CASRSPGGAWVGQFF. The DNA reads TGTGCCAGCCGATCCCCCGGGGGAGCGTGGGTAGGGCAGTTCTTC.